The 24 T cell receptor beta chains reported below all come from one sample, sequenced in a study of blood T cell repertoires in COVID-19. Method: immunoSEQ multiplex PCR; TCRdb's copy keeps in-frame clones and lacks some. The repertoire has roughly 110,000 clones, about 79% of them found once; the top ten carry approximately 6.2%. The specimen sequenced was peripheral blood. The receptor set was obtained from an elderly man with COVID-19, enrolled during active disease.

J is TRBJ1-4 and V is TRBV27; TRBD1 matches at 9 bases. Unmatched junction bases numbered 3, after V lost 6 bases and J lost 7 bases. This CDR3 comprises 13 residues. Germline V gene sequence: CDR1 MNHEY, CDR2 SMNVEV (reference sequence). The CDR3 sequence: CASRVTGGEKLFF. The CDR3 nucleotides read TGTGCCAGCAGGGTGACAGGGGGTGAAAAACTGTTTTTT.

The CDR3, as DNA: TGTTCTTATCCATCCAGGGCGCGGGACAGGGGGCAGAATCAGCCCCAGCATTTT. Translation: CSYPSRARDRGQNQPQHF. The V and J genes are TRBV3-1 (or the pseudogene TRBV3-2) and TRBJ1-5, with TRBD1 identical over 12 bases. The germline V gene has CDR1 LGHDT and CDR2 YNNKEL (reference sequence). CDR3 size: 18 residues.

The rearrangement joins TRBV6-6 to TRBJ1-5; TRBD1 might be the D (5 bases). The germline V gene has CDR1 MNHNY and CDR2 SVGAGI (reference sequence). The germline V and J ends were trimmed by 3 bases and 0 bases, with 9 bases remaining between them. CDR3 length: 15 amino acids. For the CDR3, the DNA is TGTGCCAGCAGTTATGGGGCCGATAGCAATCAGCCCCAGCATTTT. Protein product: CASSYGADSNQPQHF.

As regards this clone: This sample also contains other DNA sequences that code for the same CDR3. This rearrangement joins TRBV7-3 to TRBJ2-3; 10 bases fit TRBD2. This CDR3 comprises 15 residues. Germline V gives CDR1 SGHTA, CDR2 FQGTGA. J lost 1 base, V lost 5 bases, and 3 bases had no gene match. The DNA of the CDR3 is TGTGCCAGCAGCCTTCTAGCGGGAGGCACAGATACGCAGTATTTT. Encoded protein: CASSLLAGGTDTQYF.

The chain links TRBV7-9 to TRBJ1-2; a weak D match, TRBD1 (6 bases). Trimming cost V 5 bases and J 4 bases, with 14 bases left between them. CDR1 and CDR2 from the germline V gene are SEHNR and FQNEAQ (reference sequence). The CDR3 is 14 amino acids. The DNA for the CDR3 is TGTGCCAGCAGCCCCCCGGGACATTTCTATGGCTACACCTTC. Amino acids: CASSPPGHFYGYTF.

The chain links TRBV6-5 to TRBJ1-6, with 10 bases matching TRBD1. The CDR3 totals 13 residues. Trimming cost V 8 bases and J 7 bases; bases outside gene matches: 2. CDR1 and CDR2 (germline): MNHEY, SVGAGI. The CDR3 DNA follows: TGTGCCAGCGGGGGACAGGGGAATTCACCCCTCCACTTT. Translation gives CASGGQGNSPLHF.

This chain links TRBV12-3 or TRBV12-4 with TRBJ2-1, with TRBD2 matching 13 bases. There are 13 residues in the CDR3. V lost 3 bases and J lost 14; bases outside the gene matches: 4. CDR3 in amino acids: CASSLLLAGGKFF. The CDR3 bases are TGTGCCAGCAGTTTGTTACTAGCGGGAGGGAAGTTCTTC.

The gene calls are TRBV28 and TRBJ2-3, with TRBD1 matching over 7 bases. The V and J ends lost 5 bases and 4 bases, in that order; junction bases with no gene match: 12. The CDR3 is 16 residues long. The V gene's germline CDR1 is MDHEN and CDR2 SYDVKM. The CDR3 nucleotides read TGTGCCAGCAGTATCCTGCAGGTAGGACAGGCAGATACGCAGTATTTT. Protein: CASSILQVGQADTQYF. The variable domain in full, with the rest retrieved from reference TRBV28 and TRBJ2-3, is DVKVTQSSRYLVKRTGEKVFLECVQDMDHENMFWYRQDPGLGLRLIYFSYDVKMKEKGDIPEGYSVSREKKERFSLILESASTNQTSMYLCASSILQVGQADTQYFGPGTRLTVL.

The chain links TRBV5-1 to TRBJ1-1; 7 bases are shared with TRBD1. This CDR3 contains 16 residues. V was clipped by 4 bases and J by 7 bases; unmatched bases: 16. The germline CDR1 and CDR2 sequences are SGHRS and YFSETQ. Here the CDR3 DNA reads TGCGCCAGCAGCCGGTTGGACATCCGCCAGGGGGGTGAAGCTTTCTTT. Translating gives CASSRLDIRQGGEAFF.

J is TRBJ1-5 and V is TRBV6-1; D may be TRBD1 (5 bases). The CDR3 consists of 15 residues. CDR1 and CDR2 (germline): MNHNS, SASEGT. Trimming removed 2 bases at V and 3 bases at J, with 11 bases between. CDR3: CASSELSRANQPQHF. DNA of the CDR3: TGTGCCAGCAGTGAACTAAGCAGGGCCAATCAGCCCCAGCATTTT.

Remarks on this clone: The junction differs from germline at one of its ends, possibly a read error. The CDR3 DNA reads TGTGCTAGCAGCTTAGCAGGAAGGGGGCGGGCGAACACTGAAGCTTTCTTT. Translating gives CASSLAGRGRANTEAFF. J is TRBJ1-1 and V is TRBV7-7, with TRBD1 matching 7 bases. The length of the CDR3 is 17 residues. CDR1 and CDR2 from the germline V gene are SSHAT and FNYEAQ (reference sequence).

The CDR3 region is CASSPGFGQSGTRVANEQFF. The CDR3 region has the DNA TGTGCCAGCTCACCCGGGTTCGGTCAGTCGGGGACTAGGGTAGCGAATGAGCAGTTCTTC. V usage is TRBV18 and J usage is TRBJ2-1; 8 bases align to TRBD2. V lost 3 bases and J lost 7; bases outside the gene matches: 23. The CDR3 runs to 20 residues. CDR1 KGHSH and CDR2 LQKENI come from the germline V gene.

This chain joins TRBV7-6 and TRBJ2-1, with TRBD1 as a possible D gene (6 bases). Germline values: CDR1 SGHVS, CDR2 FNYEAQ. V was cut by 3 bases and J by 2 bases, with 11 bases left in between. The CDR3 is 15 amino acids. The CDR3 spells CASSFIRGTYNEQFF. The CDR3 DNA reads as TGTGCCAGCAGCTTCATCAGGGGAACCTACAATGAGCAGTTCTTC.

The V call is TRBV27, the J call TRBJ1-5; D unclear. CDR1 is MNHEY, CDR2 SMNVEV, per germline (reference sequence). CDR3 size: 15 residues. V lost 2 bases and J lost 3, with 11 bases in between. CDR3 in DNA: TGTGCCAGCAGTTTAGGAGGGTCCACCAATCAGCCCCAGCATTTT. Translated: CASSLGGSTNQPQHF.

The chain employs TRBV6-5 and TRBJ2-7; possibly TRBD1 for D (6 bases). The CDR3 covers 15 residues. Germline CDR1 is MNHEY and CDR2 is SVGAGI. Trimming stripped 5 bases from V and 2 bases from J, with 16 bases between. This CDR3 is CASSMGAGDPYEQYF. For the CDR3, the DNA is TGTGCCAGCAGTATGGGGGCGGGCGACCCCTACGAGCAGTACTTC.

V is TRBV3-1 (or the pseudogene TRBV3-2) and J is TRBJ1-2; TRBD1 matches 8 bases. Per germline, CDR1 LGHDT and CDR2 YNNKEL (reference sequence). The ends lost 3 bases at V and 3 bases at J; junction bases unmatched: 6. The CDR3 contains 15 residues. CDR3 in amino acids: CASSHTQGAHYGYTF. CDR3 in DNA: TGTGCCAGCAGCCACACCCAGGGGGCACACTATGGCTACACCTTC.

The rearrangement uses TRBV15 and TRBJ1-1; 7 positions agree with TRBD1. Germline lookup yields CDR1 LNHNV and CDR2 YYDKDF (reference sequence). This CDR3 has 15 amino acids. The V gene end was trimmed by 2 bases and the J gene end by 0 bases; junction bases not matched to a gene: 3. The CDR3 sequence is CATSRSGQVNTEAFF. The CDR3 bases are TGTGCCACCAGCAGATCAGGACAGGTGAACACTGAAGCTTTCTTT.

There are a few counts of this clone. The CDR3 spells CASSLQGFANEKLFF. The CDR3 coding sequence is TGCGCCAGCAGCCTTCAGGGTTTTGCTAATGAAAAACTGTTTTTT. This chain uses TRBV5-1 with TRBJ1-4; D is possibly TRBD1 (5 bases). CDR3 length equals 15 residues. Germline V lookup: CDR1 SGHRS, CDR2 YFSETQ. V lost 4 bases, J lost 3 bases, and 13 bases lay in between.

The chain employs TRBV18 and TRBJ1-1; weak D call: TRBD1 (5 bases). Germline V gene lookup returns CDR1 KGHSH and CDR2 LQKENI. Deletions cut 6 bases from V and 7 bases from J, with 15 bases between. The CDR3 covers 13 residues. CDR3 coding DNA: TGTGCCAGCTCGGCCGACAGAACTTTTGAAGCTTTCTTT. Its translation is CASSADRTFEAFF.

This sequence joins TRBV2 and TRBJ1-2, with a possible D match to TRBD1 (5 bases). V shed 2 bases and J shed 1 base, with 8 bases lying between them. This CDR3 contains 14 residues. The V gene's germline CDR1 is SNHLY and CDR2 FYNNEI. The CDR3: CASSESGGNYGYTF. As DNA, the CDR3 is TGTGCCAGCAGTGAATCGGGGGGTAACTATGGCTACACCTTC.

This clone came up once. This same CDR3 is encoded by further DNA sequences in the sample. The CDR3 nucleotides read TGTGCCAGCTCACCAGGTTCCGGCACTGAAGCTTTCTTT. This translates into CASSPGSGTEAFF. The V gene is TRBV18, the J gene TRBJ1-1; D gene unclear. Trimming removed 2 bases at V and 4 bases at J, with 8 bases between. Germline lookup yields CDR1 KGHSH and CDR2 LQKENI. The CDR3 is 13 amino acids.

The chain joins TRBV4-2 to TRBJ2-1; 11 bases map to TRBD2. V dropped 3 bases and J dropped 2; count of bases not matched to a gene: 6. CDR1 is LGHNA, CDR2 YNFKEQ, per germline. The CDR3 length is 17 residues. The CDR3 loop is CASSQGPGLAAYNEQFF. The CDR3 nucleotides are TGTGCCAGCAGCCAGGGCCCGGGACTAGCGGCCTACAATGAGCAGTTCTTC.

The chain combines TRBV29-1 with TRBJ2-7; 8 positions match TRBD2. The V gene's germline CDR1 is SQVTM and CDR2 ANQGSEA. After removal of 0 bases from V and 5 bases from J, the junction contained 9 bases not matched to a gene. This CDR3 contains 15 residues. The DNA of the CDR3 is TGCAGCGTTGAAGAACTCAGCGGGAGAGTGGACGAGCAGTACTTC. Its protein is CSVEELSGRVDEQYF.

This rearrangement joins TRBV9 to TRBJ2-5, with 8 nucleotides matching TRBD1. This CDR3 has 15 amino acids. Germline CDR1 and CDR2: SGDLS and YYNGEE. J was trimmed by 6 bases and V by 5 bases; bases with no gene match: 12. The CDR3 nucleotides are TGTGCCAGCAGTTCAGGGAGGACAGGGCCGAAGACCCAGTACTTC. Its protein is CASSSGRTGPKTQYF.